The rows below give T cell receptor beta chains drawn from one sample of a study of cytomegalovirus exposure and HLA in healthy donors. Profiling relied on immunoSEQ multiplex PCR, and the TCRdb table lists in-frame clones only, not all of them. This table has some 70,000 clones, about 76% appearing once. The sample consisted of PBMCs. Receptor source: a man aged 18 to 30 in good health and CMV-seronegative. Both conserved end residues are part of each CDR3. A D gene is named only where the DNA matches it firmly. The size of a clone is reported for some rows only, either as once, few or many, or as a class for expanded clones.

TRBV5-1	few	TRBJ2-5	NA	TGCGCCAGCAGCTGGGGCGACAACAGGGACGGCAAGACCCAGTACTTC	CASSWGDNRDGKTQYF
TRBV10-3	few	TRBJ1-1	NA	TGTGCCATCAGTCTACAGGGTGAGGAGACTGAAGCTTTCTTT	CAISLQGEETEAFF
TRBV7-8	NA	TRBJ2-5	TRBD1	TGTGCCAGCAGACAGGGGGGGACCCAGTACTTC	CASRQGGTQYF
TRBV30	NA	TRBJ2-7	TRBD1	TGTGCCTGGAGTCAAAACAGGGGAATTCTCTACGAGCAGTACTTC	CAWSQNRGILYEQYF
TRBV5-1	NA	TRBJ2-2	TRBD1	TGCGCCAGCAGCTCAACAGGGGTATCCGGGGAGCTGTTTTTT	CASSSTGVSGELFF
TRBV5-4	NA	TRBJ2-1	NA	TGTGCCAGCGGGGGGGCCGAGTCGGCTGAGCAGTTCTTC	CASGGAESAEQFF
TRBV7-3	NA	TRBJ1-1	NA	TGTGCCAGCAGCCCAGGGATGAACACTGAAGCTTTCTTT	CASSPGMNTEAFF
TRBV4-1	few	TRBJ2-5	TRBD2	TGCGCCAGCAGCCAACCGGGACTAGCGGGGGGTGTCCCCCGAGGGACCCAGTACTTC	CASSQPGLAGGVPRGTQYF
TRBV6-1	NA	TRBJ1-3	NA	TGTGCCAGCAGTGAACCCAGGGGAGGAAACACCATATATTTT	CASSEPRGGNTIYF
TRBV6-6	few	TRBJ2-2	NA	TGTGCCAGCACTCTCCGGAGCAGTACCGGGGAGCTGTTTTTT	CASTLRSSTGELFF
TRBV27	NA	TRBJ2-5	NA	TGTGCCAGCAGAGCGGGTGGAGGGCGAAAGACCCAGTACTTC	CASRAGGGRKTQYF
TRBV18	NA	TRBJ1-2	NA	TGTGCCAGCTCACCGGACCTACAGGCCCGGAATGGCTACACCTTC	CASSPDLQARNGYTF
TRBV5-1	once	TRBJ2-1	NA	TGCGCCAGCAGCCGACAGCGCAGCTCCTACAATGAGCAGTTCTTC	CASSRQRSSYNEQFF
TRBV4-1	NA	TRBJ1-5	NA	TGCGCCACCGGGAGTCTCAATCAGCCCCAGCATTTT	CATGSLNQPQHF
TRBV5-5	few	TRBJ1-5	NA	NA	CASSFGTGAAFW
TRBV2	NA	TRBJ2-7	TRBD1	TGTGCCAGCAGACCGGGACAGGCCCCCTACGAGCAGTACTTC	CASRPGQAPYEQYF
TRBV19	NA	TRBJ2-1	NA	TGTGCCAGTAGTATAGAGGGCAGCTCCTACAATGAGCAGTTCTTC	CASSIEGSSYNEQFF
TRBV7-6	NA	TRBJ2-5	TRBD2	TGTGCCAGCAGCTCCGGGACGTCTGGACTAGCGGGGAATCGGGAGACCCAGTACTTC	CASSSGTSGLAGNRETQYF
TRBV5-1	NA	TRBJ2-1	TRBD1	TGCGCCAGCAACCGGGACAGGGGGACCAATGAGCAGTTCTTC	CASNRDRGTNEQFF
TRBV5-1	NA	TRBJ2-7	TRBD1	TGCGCCAGCAGCCCAGGGACAGAGAAGACCTACGAGCAGTACTTC	CASSPGTEKTYEQYF
TRBV9	NA	TRBJ1-2	TRBD1	TGTGCCAGCAGCGTGGGGACAGGCAACTATGGCTACACCTTC	CASSVGTGNYGYTF
TRBV19	NA	TRBJ2-3	TRBD1	TGTGCCAGTAAGACCGACAGGGTGGCAGATACGCAGTATTTT	CASKTDRVADTQYF
TRBV19	once	TRBJ2-7	NA	TGTGCCAGTAAACAGGGCTACGAGCAGTACTTC	CASKQGYEQYF
TRBV11-2	NA	TRBJ1-3	NA	TGTGCCAGCAGCTTATCGGGTAGAGTCATATATTTT	CASSLSGRVIYF
TRBV18	NA	TRBJ2-5	NA	TGTGCCAGCTCACCGTCCACACAAGAGACCCAGTACTTC	CASSPSTQETQYF
TRBV7-3	NA	TRBJ1-6	NA	TGTGCCAGCAGGTCCAGGGTCGGGAATTCACCCCTCCACTTT	CASRSRVGNSPLHF
TRBV5-1	NA	TRBJ2-5	TRBD2	TGCGCCAGCAGCTGGGGGCCTAGCGGGGGGCCCAGTACCCAGTACTTC	CASSWGPSGGPSTQYF
TRBV4-2	NA	TRBJ2-3	TRBD2	TGTGCCAGCAGCCCGGGGGGTGGCACAGATACGCAGTATTTT	CASSPGGGTDTQYF
TRBV7-2	few	TRBJ2-3	TRBD2	TGTGCCAGCAGCTTAGAGGTAGCGGGGGCGTTCACAGATACGCAGTATTTT	CASSLEVAGAFTDTQYF
TRBV4-2	NA	TRBJ2-7	TRBD2	TGTGCCAGCAGCCAGGGGGGCGGGAGGGCAGAGCAGTACTTC	CASSQGGGRAEQYF
TRBV29-1	NA	TRBJ1-3	NA	TGCAGCGTTGGGGTCCCCTTCCGGGGGGGATCTGGAAACACCATATATTTT	CSVGVPFRGGSGNTIYF
TRBV7-9	NA	TRBJ1-6	NA	TGTGCCAGCAGCTACTTACAGGGTTCTTCACCCCTCCACTTT	CASSYLQGSSPLHF
TRBV2	NA	TRBJ1-1	NA	TGTGCCAGCAGTTCAAGTCAGGGTTCGGCTGAAGCTTTCTTT	CASSSSQGSAEAFF
TRBV6-5	NA	TRBJ2-2	TRBD2	TGTGCCAGCAGTTACGCGGGGGGCACCGGGGAGCTGTTTTTT	CASSYAGGTGELFF
TRBV7-9	once	TRBJ1-4	NA	TGTGCCAGCAGGGAAACCGGGAGCCCGAATGAAAAACTGTTTTTT	CASRETGSPNEKLFF
TRBV14	NA	TRBJ1-2	NA	TGTGCCAGCAGCCTAAGTTTGGACAGCTATGGCTACACCTTC	CASSLSLDSYGYTF
TRBV5-1	NA	TRBJ2-1	NA	TGCGCCAGCAGCTTACGACCCCGGGACAACAATGAGCAGTTCTTC	CASSLRPRDNNEQFF
TRBV2	NA	TRBJ2-1	TRBD2	TGTGCCAGCAGTGACCCGGCGGGGGGGCCTCAGAATGAGCAGTTCTTC	CASSDPAGGPQNEQFF
TRBV7-2	NA	TRBJ2-2	TRBD2	TGTGCCAGCAGCTACCTAGCGGGGGCCGGGGAGCTGTTTTTT	CASSYLAGAGELFF
TRBV18	NA	TRBJ1-4	NA	TGTGCCAGCTCACCAGGGGGCCTTTTGGAGTCAACTAATGAAAAACTGTTTTTT	CASSPGGLLESTNEKLFF
TRBV2	NA	TRBJ1-3	TRBD1	TGTGCCTTAAGAGCGACAGGGGCGAGAAACACCATATATTTT	CALRATGARNTIYF
TRBV6-4	once	TRBJ2-3	TRBD2	TGTGCCAGCAAAAACGGGGGGACGCAGTATTTT	CASKNGGTQYF
TRBV28	NA	TRBJ1-1	NA	TGTGCCAGCAGTTTATTCGGGGTGAGGGCTGAAGCTTTCTTT	CASSLFGVRAEAFF
TRBV4-1	NA	TRBJ2-1	NA	TGCGCCAGCAGCCAAGGTTTGAGAGGGCAGGGGGTCGGGGGCTCCTACAATGAGCAGTTCTTC	CASSQGLRGQGVGGSYNEQFF
TRBV28	NA	TRBJ1-5	NA	TGTGCCAGCAGTTTCACCGGGTCCCGGCAGCCCCAGCATTTT	CASSFTGSRQPQHF
TRBV5-1	NA	TRBJ2-7	NA	TGCGCCAGCAGCGTACAGGGAATCCACGAGCAGTACTTC	CASSVQGIHEQYF
TRBV2	NA	TRBJ2-2	NA	TGTGCCAGCAGGGTGACAGCCCCCGGGGAGCTGTTTTTT	CASRVTAPGELFF
TRBV6-5	few	TRBJ1-5	NA	TGTGCCAGCAGTTACTCGGAGAATCAGCCCCAGCATTTT	CASSYSENQPQHF
TRBV5-1	NA	TRBJ1-5	NA	TGCGCCAGCAGCTTGTGGCCAGGGGAAAACAATCAGCCCCAGCATTTT	CASSLWPGENNQPQHF
TRBV28	NA	TRBJ1-2	NA	TGTGCCAGCAGCCTGGGGACTGTGTATGGCTACACCTTC	CASSLGTVYGYTF
TRBV11-2	NA	TRBJ2-5	TRBD2	TGTGCCAGCAGCTTGGGACTAGCGGGGAAACAGACCCAGTACTTC	CASSLGLAGKQTQYF
TRBV5-1	NA	TRBJ1-2	NA	TGCGCCAGCAGCCCCCCGTGGGACACCGAGGGCTACACCTTC	CASSPPWDTEGYTF
TRBV10-3	NA	TRBJ1-2	NA	TGTGCCATCAGTGATCGGACTTCAGCTAACTATGGCTACACCTTC	CAISDRTSANYGYTF
TRBV5-4	NA	TRBJ2-3	TRBD2	TGTGCCAGCAGCTTACCCAACAGCGGGGGGGTCACAGATACGCAGTATTTT	CASSLPNSGGVTDTQYF
TRBV9	few	TRBJ2-6	TRBD1	TGTGCCAGCAGCGCCCGGGACAGCCCATTCTCTGGGGCCAACGTCCTGACTTTC	CASSARDSPFSGANVLTF
TRBV7-2	NA	TRBJ1-2	NA	TGTGCCAGCAGCTTAGGATTCTCCGGGGGTGGCTACACCTTC	CASSLGFSGGGYTF
TRBV7-9	NA	TRBJ1-1	NA	TGTGCCAGCAGCCCCGCACTAAAAAACACTGAAGCTTTCTTT	CASSPALKNTEAFF